This T cell receptor beta chain came from a study of response to subunit inactivated influenza vaccine. General study findings and limits: It was the authors' suggestion that each seasonal influenza vaccination recruits few new T cells.

TCRdb re-derived calls from the RT-PCR reads in MiXCR, one entry per CDR3 protein. Of under 550,000 distinct CDR3 sequences in the sample, about 7.6% were seen once. As regards this clonotype: Antigen unknown.

The CDR3 is 14 residues long. V dropped 0 bases and J dropped 6 bases, with 12 bases sitting between them. The V gene's germline CDR1 is SGHRS and CDR2 YFSETQ. The source was PBMCs from blood, collected around 2 years after vaccination. This sequence was found in a man between 50 and 70 years old who received an inactivated influenza vaccine. The chain is built from TRBV5-1 and TRBJ1-2; D remains unclear. The CDR3, as DNA: TGCGCCAGCAGCTTGGTGGTCGGAATCCATGGCTACACCTTC. Its translation: CASSLVVGIHGYTF. The variable domain in full, with the rest retrieved from reference TRBV5-1 and TRBJ1-2, is KAGVTQTPRYLIKTRGQQVTLSCSPISGHRSVSWYQQTPGQGLQFLFEYFSETQRNKGNFPGRFSGRQFSNSRSEMNVSTLELGDSALYLCASSLVVGIHGYTFGSGTRLTVV.